This T cell receptor beta chain was captured in a study of human T cells and chemical hapten exposure. Per germline, CDR1 SGHRS and CDR2 YFSETQ. The V end lost 0 bases, the J end lost 5 bases, and 9 bases lay between the germline ends. This CDR3 spans 13 amino acids. Described time point: pre-sensitization, week 0. Treatment of the sample: therapeutic diphenylcyclopropenone sensitization with weekly scalp DPC. The library attached unique molecular identifiers to individual cDNA molecules. TCRdb used MiXCR to reprocess the RACE reads, holding one entry per CDR3 protein. This table has 280,000 or so distinct CDR3 sequences, roughly 8% appearing once. Study findings and constraints: It was expanded TCRs that formed significantly more large CDR3 similarity clusters than controls did.

This clonotype was seen a few times. Its antigen remains unknown. The V gene is TRBV5-1, the J gene TRBJ2-7, with D perhaps TRBD1 (5 bases). This receptor was obtained from a man between 18 and 35 years old with alopecia areata. Some clones in this sample may be carry-over from other donors' samples. The sequenced sample was whole blood, obtained in connection with sensitization to the hapten diphenylcyclopropenone (DPC). CDR3 sequence: CASSLERGDEQYF. The DNA for the CDR3 is TGCGCCAGCAGCTTGGAAAGGGGCGACGAGCAGTACTTC.